The T cell receptor beta chain described here comes from a study of blood T cell repertoires in COVID-19. Study-wide context: Acute-phase and convalescent COVID-19 samples originated in the United States, Italy and Spain. Sample material is recorded as cDNA or gDNA derived from T cells, B-cell-depleted T cells, or PBMCs.

In the authors' workflow: Estimates of nucleated cell counts were drawn from the amplification of reference gene primers. Profiling relied on immunoSEQ multiplex PCR, and the TCRdb table lists in-frame clones only, not all of them. The V and J calls and clone size are taken from that table; D and trimming were inferred from the DNA. The sample records 50,000 to 70,000 clones, about 87% being singletons. The germline CDR1 and CDR2 sequences are LGHNA and YSLEER. Trimming pared 0 bases from V and 0 bases from J, leaving 9 bases between. The CDR3 loop spans 15 amino acids. Input material: peripheral blood. The J gene is TRBJ2-7, the V gene TRBV4-3; D ambiguous. The TCR sequence derives from a man aged 55-75 years with active or convalescent COVID-19. CDR3 sequence: CASSQEVRSSYEQYF. CDR3 nucleotide sequence: TGCGCCAGCAGCCAAGAGGTTCGCAGCTCCTACGAGCAGTACTTC.